The 32 T cell receptor beta chains listed next were all sequenced from one sample in a study of blood T cell repertoires in COVID-19. Using immunoSEQ multiplex PCR, the repertoire was profiled, and TCRdb retains in-frame clones only, with some absent. The table has 300,000 to 400,000 clones, 85% seen once. Sequencing was carried out using PBMCs or T cells enriched from blood (not recorded which). These receptors came from a young woman who had been exposed to COVID-19.

The chain carries TRBV9 and TRBJ1-2; TRBD1 is a possible D gene (6 bases). The CDR3 has 17 amino acids. In germline, CDR1 is SGDLS, CDR2 YYNGEE. Trimming cost V 0 bases and J 1 base, with 16 bases left between them. CDR3 sequence reads: CASSVEDGGHINYGYTF. The CDR3, as DNA: TGTGCCAGCAGCGTAGAAGATGGGGGACACATTAACTATGGCTACACCTTC.

The rearrangement links TRBV7-3 to TRBJ1-2; no clear D. The germline V gene encodes CDR1 SGHTA and CDR2 FQGTGA. Trimming left V 2 bases short and J 6 bases short, with 10 bases between. CDR3 length equals 13 residues. The CDR3 here is CASSLGGIDGYTF. The CDR3 nucleotides read TGTGCCAGCAGCTTAGGAGGGATAGATGGCTACACCTTC.

The chain combines TRBV7-2 with TRBJ1-2; 9 bases are a match to TRBD1. V shed 5 bases and J 0 bases; nucleotides not matched to a gene: 7. This CDR3 spans 16 amino acids. CDR1 is SGHTA, CDR2 FQGNSA, per germline. The chain's CDR3 is CASSLRGTGSNYGYTF. CDR3 bases: TGTGCCAGCAGCCTCCGTGGGACAGGGTCTAACTATGGCTACACCTTC.

The chain combines TRBV2 with TRBJ2-1; TRBD2 matches at 14 bases. The V and J ends lost 1 base and 5 bases, in that order; junction bases with no gene match: 4. This CDR3 has 17 amino acids. Germline loops: CDR1 SNHLY, CDR2 FYNNEI. This CDR3 is CASSEGTSGRYNNEQFF. The CDR3 DNA follows: TGTGCCAGCAGTGAAGGGACTAGCGGGAGGTATAACAATGAGCAGTTCTTC.

This chain links TRBV7-9 with TRBJ2-4; 9 bases are shared with TRBD1. Germline loops: CDR1 SEHNR, CDR2 FQNEAQ (reference sequence). V shed 4 bases, J shed 8 bases, and the junction held 9 bases outside the gene matches. This CDR3 is built from 15 residues. CDR3 coding DNA: TGTGCCAGCAGCTCTTCCGGGACAGGGTTGGACATTCAGTACTTC. This translates into CASSSSGTGLDIQYF.

The chain carries TRBV28 and TRBJ1-2, with D unclear. CDR1 MDHEN and CDR2 SYDVKM come from the germline V gene. The length of the CDR3 is 12 residues. V was pared by 5 bases and J by 7 bases, with 11 bases between. CDR3 sequence: CASSQQVTGYTF. DNA of the CDR3: TGTGCCAGCAGTCAGCAGGTTACTGGCTACACCTTC.

CDR3 coding DNA: TGTGCCAGCAGCTTAGTTTACCAGCGGGTTAACTACGAGCAGTACTTC. It encodes CASSLVYQRVNYEQYF. The gene calls are TRBV7-2 and TRBJ2-7; maybe TRBD2 (6 bases). Between the trimmed V and J ends, which lost 1 base and 3 bases, there was a span of 16 bases. Germline V gene lookup returns CDR1 SGHTA and CDR2 FQGNSA. The CDR3 extends over 16 amino acids.

The chain employs TRBV6-6 and TRBJ1-5; D is perhaps TRBD1 (6 bases). CDR1 is MNHNY and CDR2 is SVGAGI in the germline V gene (reference sequence). The V gene lost 7 bases and the J gene lost 3 bases, with 13 bases spanning the gap. The CDR3 runs to 14 residues. CDR3 amino acids: CASTADRLNQPQHF. The DNA of the CDR3 is TGTGCCAGCACCGCTGACAGGCTCAATCAGCCCCAGCATTTT.

This clone was observed a single time. V gene TRBV5-1 combines with J gene TRBJ1-1; D is ambiguous. This CDR3 region has 13 residues. V was shortened by 4 bases and J by 4 bases, with 11 bases between the two germline ends. Germline CDR1 reads SGHRS; CDR2 reads YFSETQ. CDR3 region: CASSADRGTEAFF. The CDR3 coding sequence is TGCGCCAGCAGCGCCGATCGGGGCACTGAAGCTTTCTTT.

This chain connects TRBV19 to TRBJ1-5; 8 nucleotides align to TRBD1. The CDR3 has 14 residues. V dropped 8 bases and J dropped 4; count of bases not matched to a gene: 7. From germline, CDR1 is LNHDA and CDR2 SQIVND (reference sequence). The CDR3 coding sequence is TGTGCCAGTGCGGGGACAGGCAATAATCAGCCCCAGCATTTT. Translated, it gives CASAGTGNNQPQHF.

This rearrangement joins TRBV7-9 to TRBJ2-7, with 7 bases aligning to TRBD1. Germline CDR1 and CDR2: SEHNR and FQNEAQ (reference sequence). With 4 bases clipped from V and 3 bases from J, the junction kept 18 bases outside the gene matches. This CDR3 comprises 18 residues. CDR3 region: CASSSTDFDRASYYEQYF. The CDR3 DNA reads as TGTGCCAGCAGCTCGACTGATTTCGACAGGGCAAGCTACTACGAGCAGTACTTC.

The genes are TRBV19 and TRBJ1-5; 7 nucleotides match TRBD1. CDR3 length: 16 residues. V lost 3 bases and J lost 6; bases outside the gene matches: 11. Germline CDR1 LNHDA, CDR2 SQIVND (reference sequence). The CDR3 region has the DNA TGTGCCAGTAGTATTGGGACAGTTCTTCGGAGTCAGCCCCAGCATTTT. This encodes CASSIGTVLRSQPQHF.

The V call is TRBV7-2, the J call TRBJ1-1; maybe TRBD1 (6 bases). The germline V and J ends were trimmed by 1 base and 10 bases, with 16 bases remaining between them. CDR3 length: 14 residues. Germline CDR1 reads SGHTA; CDR2 reads FQGNSA. The CDR3: CASSLGAYRVGAFF. The CDR3 DNA follows: TGTGCCAGCAGCTTAGGGGCGTACAGGGTCGGAGCTTTCTTT.

V is TRBV19 and J is TRBJ2-4; the match to TRBD2 covers 15 bases. J gave up 3 bases and V 3 bases, and 9 bases lay outside the gene matches. Germline values: CDR1 LNHDA, CDR2 SQIVND (reference sequence). This CDR3 region has 19 residues. The CDR3 protein is CASSIRGLAGGRIKNIQYF. CDR3 sequence (DNA): TGTGCCAGTAGTATTCGGGGACTAGCGGGAGGTCGGATCAAAAACATTCAGTACTTC.

The CDR3: CSPTGGGSEQFF. As DNA, the CDR3 is TGCAGCCCAACGGGAGGGGGCAGTGAGCAGTTCTTC. The chain is built from TRBV29-1 and TRBJ2-1, with a possible D match to TRBD2 (8 bases). From germline, CDR1 is SQVTM and CDR2 ANQGSEA. The CDR3 length is 12 residues. V was pared by 8 bases and J by 9 bases, with 17 bases between.

The chain has TRBV6-1 and TRBJ1-1, with 7 nucleotides matching TRBD1. This CDR3 has 13 amino acids. Germline CDR1 is MNHNS and CDR2 is SASEGT. Trimming at V came to 2 bases and at J to 4 bases, leaving 1 base not matched to a gene. CDR3 in DNA: TGTGCCAGCAGTGAATCAGGGGGCACTGAAGCTTTCTTT. Amino acid sequence: CASSESGGTEAFF.

The genes are TRBV5-6 and TRBJ2-7, with unresolved D. Trimming removed 5 bases at V and 7 bases at J, with 10 bases between. CDR1 is SGHDT, CDR2 YYEEEE, per germline. This CDR3 comprises 11 residues. In nucleotides, the CDR3 is TGTGCCAGCAGAGCCTACGGTGAGCAGTACTTC. Translated: CASRAYGEQYF. Looking up the rest from reference TRBV5-6 and TRBJ2-7 gives the full variable domain: DAGVTQSPTHLIKTRGQQVTLRCSPKSGHDTVSWYQQALGQGPQFIFQYYEEEERQRGNFPDRFSGHQFPNYSSELNVNALLLGDSALYLCASRAYGEQYFGPGTRLTVT.

This clone showed up just a few times. The chain couples TRBV28 to TRBJ2-3, with D maybe TRBD2 (6 bases). The V end was cut by 5 bases, the J end by 2 bases, with 14 bases between. From germline, CDR1 is MDHEN and CDR2 SYDVKM. This CDR3 spans 15 amino acids. The CDR3 is CASSPTGGITDTQYF. The CDR3 DNA follows: TGTGCCAGCAGTCCGACTGGGGGGATCACAGATACGCAGTATTTT.

This chain uses TRBV13 with TRBJ2-1, with 7 bases fitting TRBD2. Germline V gene data show CDR1 as PRHDT and CDR2 as FYEKMQ (reference sequence). This CDR3 is built from 15 residues. V gave up 4 bases and J gave up 7 bases; unmatched junction bases: 10. The CDR3 spells CASSYGGGSSNEQFF. The CDR3 DNA reads as TGTGCCAGCAGCTACGGCGGCGGGAGCTCGAATGAGCAGTTCTTC. Filled out from reference TRBV13 and TRBJ2-1, the complete variable domain reads AAGVIQSPRHLIKEKRETATLKCYPIPRHDTVYWYQQGPGQDPQFLISFYEKMQSDKGSIPDRFSAQQFSDYHSELNMSSLELGDSALYFCASSYGGGSSNEQFFGPGTRLTVL.

The chain carries TRBV3-1 (or the pseudogene TRBV3-2) and TRBJ1-5; the match to TRBD1 covers 9 bases. The junction had 5 bases not matched to a gene; V was cut back by 4 bases and J by 4 bases. The CDR3 covers 15 residues. Germline values: CDR1 LGHDT, CDR2 YNNKEL (reference sequence). The CDR3 loop reads CASSLTGGENQPQHF. For the CDR3, the DNA is TGTGCCAGCAGCCTGACAGGGGGGGAGAATCAGCCCCAGCATTTT.

The chain joins TRBV28 to TRBJ1-2; 7 positions agree with TRBD1. Germline assignment: CDR1 MDHEN and CDR2 SYDVKM. The CDR3 extends over 14 amino acids. Trimming removed 5 bases from V and 8 bases from J; junction bases left unmatched: 11. In nucleotides, the CDR3 is TGTGCCAGCAGTCTACCGTGGACAGGAGGAGGCTACACCTTC. This encodes CASSLPWTGGGYTF.

This clone was seen once. CDR3 sequence (DNA): TGTGCCAGCATCTATACAGGGGGTGGTCAGCCCCAGCATTTT. Amino acids: CASIYTGGGQPQHF. The chain employs TRBV28 and TRBJ1-5, with 8 bases identical to TRBD1. V shed 7 bases, J shed 6 bases, and the junction held 8 bases outside the gene matches. CDR1 and CDR2 (germline): MDHEN, SYDVKM. The CDR3 sequence is 14 residues long.

This chain uses TRBV28 with TRBJ1-4, with D tentatively TRBD1 (5 bases). This CDR3 has 14 amino acids. Trimming took 2 bases from V and 7 from J, leaving 11 bases between them. Germline V gene lookup returns CDR1 MDHEN and CDR2 SYDVKM. Here the CDR3 DNA reads TGTGCCAGCAGTTTAGGGGGGATAGGTGAAAAACTGTTTTTT. Translation gives CASSLGGIGEKLFF.

The rearrangement uses TRBV30 and TRBJ1-5; no firm D call. V lost 1 base and J 4 bases, leaving 8 bases between the germline ends. CDR1 and CDR2 from the germline V gene are GTSNPN and SVGIG (reference sequence). The CDR3 contains 13 residues. For the CDR3, the DNA is TGTGCCTGGAGTGCCCTCGAGAATCAGCCCCAGCATTTT. Its translation is CAWSALENQPQHF. The full variable domain, in which reference TRBV30 and TRBJ1-5 provide the parts outside the CDR3, is SQTIHQWPATLVQPVGSPLSLECTVEGTSNPNLYWYRQAAGRGLQLLFYSVGIGQISSEVPQNLSASRPQDRQFILSSKKLLLSDSGFYLCAWSALENQPQHFGDGTRLSIL.

The rearrangement joins TRBV9 to TRBJ2-5; 13 nucleotides align to TRBD2. After removal of 3 bases from V and 5 bases from J, the junction contained 7 bases not matched to a gene. The CDR3 covers 16 residues. Germline CDR1 reads SGDLS; CDR2 reads YYNGEE. The CDR3: CASSAGLAGQWETQYF. The DNA of the CDR3 is TGTGCCAGCAGCGCGGGACTAGCGGGACAGTGGGAGACCCAGTACTTC.

This chain joins TRBV5-1 and TRBJ2-4; D might be TRBD1 (6 bases). Germline CDR1 and CDR2: SGHRS and YFSETQ. Trimming removed 4 bases from V and 10 bases from J, with 21 bases in between. This CDR3 is 15 amino acids long. The CDR3: CASSVLVGGEGIQYF. Here the CDR3 DNA reads TGCGCCAGCAGCGTCTTAGTAGGGGGTGAAGGGATTCAGTACTTC.

The chain uses TRBV7-3 and TRBJ1-2, with D perhaps TRBD1 (6 bases). Germline lookup yields CDR1 SGHTA and CDR2 FQGTGA. V was pared by 0 bases and J by 8 bases, with 16 bases between. The CDR3 runs to 15 residues. The CDR3 here is CASSLTQGTAEGYTF. CDR3 coding DNA: TGTGCCAGCAGCTTAACCCAGGGGACGGCTGAGGGCTACACCTTC. The variable domain in full, with the rest retrieved from reference TRBV7-3 and TRBJ1-2, is GAGVSQTPSNKVTEKGKYVELRCDPISGHTALYWYRQSLGQGPEFLIYFQGTGAADDSGLPNDRFFAVRPEGSVSTLKIQRTERGDSAVYLCASSLTQGTAEGYTFGSGTRLTVV.

The chain links TRBV6-5 to TRBJ1-1, with 10 bases that match TRBD1. CDR1 is MNHEY, CDR2 SVGAGI, per germline. J was trimmed by 2 bases and V by 8 bases; bases with no gene match: 8. The CDR3 runs to 15 residues. The CDR3 is CASVTGGVENTEAFF. The CDR3 coding sequence is TGTGCCAGCGTGACAGGGGGCGTTGAAAACACTGAAGCTTTCTTT.

The genes are TRBV11-2 and TRBJ2-7; possible D gene TRBD1, 6 bases. The CDR3 covers 18 residues. In germline, CDR1 is SGHAT, CDR2 FQNNGV. V was shortened by 5 bases and J by 3 bases, with 26 bases between the two germline ends. In DNA, the CDR3 is TGTGCCAGCAGCCGACCCCTGGGGGCGCGCCCTCTCTTCTACGAGCAGTACTTC. This codes for CASSRPLGARPLFYEQYF.

The gene calls are TRBV10-2 and TRBJ2-3; maybe TRBD1 (5 bases). The CDR3 length is 12 residues. Germline V gene lookup returns CDR1 WSHSY and CDR2 SAAADI. V dropped 6 bases and J dropped 4 bases, with 8 bases sitting between them. The CDR3, as DNA: TGCGCCAGCAGCGTCAGGGCAGATACGCAGTATTTT. It specifies CASSVRADTQYF.

This clone occurred once. The genes are TRBV7-3 and TRBJ1-4; 10 nucleotides line up with TRBD1. V lost 5 bases to trimming and J lost 7 bases; unmatched junction nucleotides: 7. Germline V gene lookup returns CDR1 SGHTA and CDR2 FQGTGA. CDR3 length equals 15 residues. The CDR3, as DNA: TGTGCCAGCAGCCCGACAGGGGGCGGAGGTGAAAAACTGTTTTTT. The encoded protein is CASSPTGGGGEKLFF.

In this sample, this clone turned up once. V usage is TRBV3-1 (or the pseudogene TRBV3-2) and J usage is TRBJ2-5; D may be TRBD1 (5 bases). CDR3 size: 15 residues. Germline V gene sequence: CDR1 LGHDT, CDR2 YNNKEL (reference sequence). Trimming took 0 bases from V and 4 from J, leaving 12 bases between them. This CDR3 is CASSQDLKGPETQYF. DNA of the CDR3: TGTGCCAGCAGCCAAGATCTTAAGGGGCCAGAGACCCAGTACTTC.